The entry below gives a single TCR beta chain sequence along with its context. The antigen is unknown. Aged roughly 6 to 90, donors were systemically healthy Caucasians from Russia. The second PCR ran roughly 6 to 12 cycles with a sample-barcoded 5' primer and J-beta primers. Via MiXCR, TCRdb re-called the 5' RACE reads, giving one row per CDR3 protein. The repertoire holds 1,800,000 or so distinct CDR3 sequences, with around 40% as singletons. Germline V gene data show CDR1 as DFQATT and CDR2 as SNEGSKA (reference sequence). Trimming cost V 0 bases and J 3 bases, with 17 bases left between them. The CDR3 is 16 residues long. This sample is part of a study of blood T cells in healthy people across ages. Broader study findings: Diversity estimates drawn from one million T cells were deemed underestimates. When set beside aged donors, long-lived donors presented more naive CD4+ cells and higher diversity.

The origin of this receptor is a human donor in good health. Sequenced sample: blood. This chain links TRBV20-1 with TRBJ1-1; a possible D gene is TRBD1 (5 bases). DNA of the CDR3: TGCAGTGCTAGAGATTGGGGCAGGGTTGGGGACACTGAAGCTTTCTTT. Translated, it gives CSARDWGRVGDTEAFF.